A selection of T cell receptor beta chains follows, all from one sample in a study of sequential checkpoint blockade in melanoma. The protocol was immunoSEQ multiplex PCR, while the TCRdb copy is restricted to in-frame clones and leaves out a portion. The sample holds roughly 6,300 clones, around 53% seen once. The sequencing used CD8+ T cells sorted from blood (inferred from file names), collected from a patient given nivolumab and ipilimumab in sequence. These receptors came from a human donor with melanoma. Both conserved end residues are trimmed from each CDR3.

>TRBV25-1|TRBJ1-2|13
ASTPGTGSNYGYT
>TRBV5-1|TRBJ2-7|12
ASSGQGSSYEQY
>TRBV7-2|TRBJ1-1|11
ASSLLTGTEAF
>TRBV5-5|TRBJ2-4|13
ASSPDSLAKNIQY
>TRBV6-1|TRBJ1-4|14
ASSGLGASPDEKLF
>TRBV28|TRBJ2-7|16
ASSLPGTSGVSSYEQY
>TRBV28|TRBJ2-7|11
ASSEENHYEQY
>TRBV6-1|TRBJ2-7|11
ASSLAGPSEQY
>TRBV19|TRBJ2-3|13
ASSIGPSPSDTQY
>TRBV7-9|TRBJ2-3|12
ASSDGGGEDTQY
>TRBV6-5|TRBJ2-7|14
ASSYTRTSGAYEQY
>TRBV11-2|TRBJ1-6|13
ASSWRDRVNSPLH
>TRBV9|TRBJ2-1|16
ASSVGSGRYSSYNEQF
>TRBV5-1|TRBJ1-1|11
ASSLDSNTEAF
>TRBV6-5|TRBJ2-1|11
ASAGSSYNEQF
>TRBV12-2|TRBJ2-6|16
ASRYQASTQSRANVLT
>TRBV9|TRBJ1-2|13
ASSNRLSSNYGYT